The 7 T cell receptor beta chains below were found in one sample sequenced in a study of blood T cell repertoires in COVID-19. Using immunoSEQ multiplex PCR, the repertoire was profiled, and TCRdb retains in-frame clones only, with some absent. The data contain a few hundred thousand clones, approximately 83% of them singletons. The source material was PBMCs or T cells enriched from blood (not recorded which). The receptors come from a middle-aged woman with acute COVID-19.

This clone is medium-sized by share. The chain has TRBV4-3 and TRBJ1-1; no clear D gene. Germline V CDR1 and CDR2: LGHNA, YSLEER. V was trimmed by 0 bases and J by 0 bases, leaving 11 bases between them. The CDR3 consists of 16 residues. In DNA form, the CDR3 reads TGCGCCAGCAGCCAAGATGGTTGGGCCATGAACACTGAAGCTTTCTTT. Its translation: CASSQDGWAMNTEAFF.

The rearrangement links TRBV6-2 or TRBV6-3 to TRBJ1-4; D is unresolved. Germline loops: CDR1 MNHEY, CDR2 SVGEGT. Trimming took 5 bases from V and 8 from J, leaving 15 bases between them. The CDR3 is 14 residues long. CDR3 bases: TGTGCCAGCAGTAAACTGGGAGCGGAGGAAAAACTGTTTTTT. This sequence encodes CASSKLGAEEKLFF.

This clone occurred a few times. The chain carries TRBV4-3 and TRBJ2-1; D uncertain. In germline, CDR1 is LGHNA, CDR2 YSLEER. Trimming shortened V by 2 bases and J by 1 base, and 9 bases separated the two germline ends. The length of the CDR3 is 15 residues. The CDR3 nucleotides are TGCGCCAGCAGCCAACGACTCGGGTCCTACAATGAGCAGTTCTTC. Protein sequence: CASSQRLGSYNEQFF.

This chain links TRBV5-6 with TRBJ2-6, with D unclear. Looked up from germline, CDR1 is SGHDT and CDR2 is YYEEEE. Trimming removed 4 bases from V and 0 bases from J, with 5 bases in between. This CDR3 region has 14 residues. In DNA form, the CDR3 reads TGTGCCAGCAGCACGAGCTCTGGGGCCAACGTCCTGACTTTC. Its protein is CASSTSSGANVLTF.

This clone was seen just once. Given a much more abundant clone one base away, this may be a read error. The J gene is TRBJ2-2, the V gene TRBV5-1; no definite D call. CDR1 is SGHRS and CDR2 is YFSETQ in the germline V gene. V lost 2 bases and J 6 bases, leaving 5 bases between the germline ends. The CDR3 has 12 residues. Here the CDR3 DNA reads TGCGCCAGCAGCTTAGCGTCCGGGGAGCTGTTTTTT. Its protein is CASSLASGELFF.

The rearrangement joins TRBV18 to TRBJ1-3, with D perhaps matching TRBD1 (6 bases). This CDR3 comprises 14 residues. CDR1 is KGHSH, CDR2 LQKENI, per germline. Trimming shortened V by 3 bases and J by 9 bases, and 15 bases separated the two germline ends. CDR3 sequence: CASSPRHEGGTIYF. The CDR3 DNA follows: TGTGCCAGCTCACCGAGGCATGAAGGGGGCACCATATATTTT.

This chain uses TRBV30 with TRBJ1-2, with D perhaps TRBD1 (5 bases). The V end lost 4 bases, the J end lost 0 bases, and 9 bases lay between the germline ends. CDR1 is GTSNPN and CDR2 is SVGIG in the germline V gene (reference sequence). The CDR3 loop spans 13 amino acids. CDR3 sequence: CAWMGPTNYGYTF. Here the CDR3 DNA reads TGTGCCTGGATGGGGCCGACTAACTATGGCTACACCTTC.